This T cell receptor (beta chain) was recovered during a study of OX40 agonist ivuxolimab in advanced cancers. Concerning the study at large: Ivuxolimab, which targeted the costimulatory receptor OX40 (CD134), was an agonistic, fully human IgG2 monoclonal antibody. Intravenous ivuxolimab was administered to patients every 2 weeks at six dose levels: 0.01, 0.1, 0.3, 1.5, 3 and 10 mg/kg. Among the approximately 54 dose-escalation patients, about 19 had hepatocellular carcinoma, approximately 15 melanoma, 9 renal cell carcinoma and 9 head and neck cancer. In the dose-escalation cohort, approximately 83% of patients were male, and the mean age was 60 years with a range of roughly 23 to 79. Prior anti-PD-1, anti-PD-L1 or anti-CTLA-4 therapy was permitted, and 35% to 40% of dose-escalation patients had received checkpoint inhibitors. Partial responses occurred in three dose-escalation patients: two with cutaneous melanoma and one with hepatocellular carcinoma. Peripheral TCRbeta sequencing was intended to test whether TCR sequence diversity was altered and clonal T-cell expansion was caused by ivuxolimab. The paper describes the monotherapy dose-escalation part (N of about 54 patients) of the phase I trial of ivuxolimab. Beyond this particular receptor, the publication reports: After ivuxolimab, CD8+ T cells had more expanded clones than CD4+ T cells on average. At doses from 0.1 to 3.0 mg/kg, clonal expansion was seen in both CD4+ and CD8+ blood T cells between baseline and week 6. Antigen specificity was not determined for the clonally expanded peripheral T cells. In the 0.1-3.0 mg/kg groups, partial responders had among the lowest normalized peripheral clonal expansion, particularly in CD8+ T cells. Low levels of normalized T-cell clonal expansion were also shown by some nonresponding patients.

The trial excluded patients who had a history of autoimmune disease or were on systemic immunosuppression. In every dose cohort, peripheral blood was drawn for TCR sequencing at baseline, cycle 4 day 1, and cycle 7 day 1. The samples were taken from a phase I, first-in-human, multicenter, open-label dose-escalation trial of ivuxolimab. The trial enrolled adults with locally advanced or metastatic head and neck squamous cell, hepatocellular, melanoma or renal cell carcinoma. Before TCR sequencing, CD4+ and CD8+ T cells were separately sorted from peripheral blood. Genomic DNA was extracted from sorted cells for sequencing of the TCRbeta CDR3 region. The immunoSEQ Assay was used for sequencing of TCRbeta CDR3 regions. The table was pulled from immuneACCESS by TCRdb, which kept in-frame rearrangements only. Such tables lose some clones; where checked, under half of the loss comes from unresolved V genes, and the rest has no known cause. The table for this sample lists about 98,000 clones; less than 90% of them were counted only once. Around 0.82% of the sample is in the top ten clones.

Turning to this clone: Its antigen has not been determined. No quality values exist for individual bases; no much larger clone is one base distant.

Per the germline V gene, SGHTA is the CDR1 and FQGNSA is the CDR2. From V the trimming removes 4 bases and from J it removes 8 bases, while the gene matches leave 11 bases of the junction unaccounted for. The CDR3 goes from the cysteine to the phenylalanine over 15 residues. Solely the CDR3 DNA is kept, with 45 bases framed from the first base. The rearrangement joined TRBV7-2 to TRBJ1-2; 9 junctional bases match TRBD1. This TCR came from an adult with an advanced solid tumor such as melanoma, head and neck, liver or kidney cancer. The source material was CD4+ or CD8+ T cells sorted from blood, sampled in a trial of the OX40 agonist ivuxolimab. The CDR3 sequence is CASSSWGGQGQGYTF. In nucleotide form, the sequence is TGTGCCAGCAGCTCCTGGGGGGGACAGGGACAAGGCTACACCTTC.